The 11 T cell receptor beta chains given below trace back to one sample, sequenced in a study of OX40 agonist ivuxolimab in advanced cancers. Clones were read by immunoSEQ multiplex PCR, and TCRdb kept only the in-frame ones, dropping some. The sample has tens of thousands of clones; around 93% are singletons. Sequenced material: CD4+ or CD8+ T cells sorted from blood, taken in a trial of the OX40 agonist ivuxolimab. The receptors derive from an adult with an advanced solid tumor such as melanoma, head and neck, liver or kidney cancer.

The chain carries TRBV6-6 and TRBJ2-7; weak D call: TRBD2 (5 bases). V lost 5 bases and J lost 2, with 16 bases in between. CDR3 size: 15 residues. Germline CDR1 MNHNY, CDR2 SVGAGI (reference sequence). CDR3 residues: CASSSPLAGTYEQYF. CDR3 nucleotides: TGTGCCAGCAGTAGCCCCCTAGCCGGGACCTACGAGCAGTACTTC.

This clone was found once. At one end the junction does not follow the germline gene, possibly because of a read error. Here the CDR3 reads CATSRVRGRETQHF. The CDR3 nucleotides are TGTGCCACCAGCAGAGTACGGGGGAGGGAGACCCAGCACTTC. The chain carries TRBV15 and TRBJ2-5, with 7 nucleotides matching TRBD2. The CDR3 runs 14 residues. Germline V lookup: CDR1 LNHNV, CDR2 YYDKDF (reference sequence).

The chain's CDR3 is CASSSRGLAYEQYF. The DNA of the CDR3 is TGTGCCAGCAGTTCCAGGGGACTAGCCTACGAGCAGTACTTC. This chain connects TRBV27 to TRBJ2-7; the match to TRBD2 covers 8 bases. The CDR3 has 14 amino acids. Germline CDR1 MNHEY, CDR2 SMNVEV (reference sequence). The J segment lost 2 bases and the V segment lost 4 bases, leaving 4 bases of the junction unmatched.

The chain employs TRBV5-6 and TRBJ2-1, with TRBD2 matching 8 bases. The length of the CDR3 is 15 residues. With 7 bases clipped from V and 8 bases from J, the junction kept 14 bases outside the gene matches. Germline-derived CDR1 and CDR2 are SGHDT and YYEEEE. The CDR3 sequence: CASRGAAGVFDEQFF. DNA of the CDR3: TGTGCCAGCCGCGGAGCAGCGGGAGTTTTCGATGAGCAGTTCTTC.

The chain uses TRBV4-1 and TRBJ2-5; 8 bases are a match to TRBD1. Gene TRBJ2-7 matches the end of the DNA better, so the J call may be wrong. The CDR3 sequence is 16 residues long. Germline V gives CDR1 MGHRA, CDR2 YSYEKL. CDR3 sequence reads: CASSQVGTGPSYEQYF. The CDR3 DNA sequence: TGCGCCAGCAGCCAAGTCGGGACAGGCCCTTCCTACGAGCAGTACTTC.

The chain is built from TRBV27 and TRBJ2-7; TRBD1 matches 9 bases. Germline V gene lookup returns CDR1 MNHEY and CDR2 SMNVEV (reference sequence). The length of the CDR3 is 13 residues. The V gene end was trimmed by 6 bases and the J gene end by 5 bases; junction bases not matched to a gene: 5. CDR3 nucleotide sequence: TGTGCCAGCAGACTAGACAGGGGGGACGAGCAGTACTTC. Translating gives CASRLDRGDEQYF.

The V gene is TRBV5-6, the J gene TRBJ1-6; D is possibly TRBD1 (5 bases). The CDR3 sequence is 14 residues long. V gave up 6 bases and J gave up 8 bases, with 15 bases separating them. Germline CDR1 is SGHDT and CDR2 is YYEEEE. For the CDR3, the DNA is TGTGCCAGCACCTGGGGGATTGGTGATTCACCCCTCCACTTT. This sequence encodes CASTWGIGDSPLHF.

The V call is TRBV6-5, the J call TRBJ1-2, with 11 bases fitting TRBD1. Per germline, CDR1 MNHEY and CDR2 SVGAGI. V shed 4 bases, J shed 6 bases, and the junction held 7 bases outside the gene matches. The CDR3 consists of 15 residues. The CDR3 reads CASSLRTGGADGYTF. The CDR3 nucleotides read TGTGCCAGCAGTTTAAGGACAGGGGGCGCGGATGGCTACACCTTC.

As concerns this clone: Other DNA sequences in this sample translate to the same CDR3. J is TRBJ2-1 and V is TRBV7-8; D is undetermined. Trimming left V 0 bases short and J 0 bases short, with 6 bases between. CDR3 length equals 15 residues. The germline gives CDR1 SGHVS, CDR2 FQNEAQ. The chain's CDR3 is CASSLAISSYNEQFF. The CDR3 region has the DNA TGTGCCAGCAGCTTAGCTATAAGCTCCTACAATGAGCAGTTCTTC.

The chain combines TRBV7-9 with TRBJ1-3; D call uncertain. The CDR3 loop spans 14 amino acids. V was clipped by 1 base and J by 0 bases, with 4 bases between them. CDR1 is SEHNR and CDR2 is FQNEAQ in the germline V gene (reference sequence). The CDR3 reads CASSLGGSGNTIYF. DNA of the CDR3: TGTGCCAGCAGCTTAGGGGGCTCTGGAAACACCATATATTTT. Full variable domain (outside the CDR3, taken from reference TRBV7-9 and TRBJ1-3): DTGVSQNPRHKITKRGQNVTFRCDPISEHNRLYWYRQTLGQGPEFLTYFQNEAQLEKSRLLSDRFSAERPKGSFSTLEIQRTEQGDSAMYLCASSLGGSGNTIYFGEGSWLTVV.

The chain recombines TRBV6-4 with TRBJ2-3, with 9 bases fitting TRBD2. The CDR3 contains 16 residues. Germline CDR1 MRHNA, CDR2 SNTAGT. With 4 bases clipped from V and 3 bases from J, the junction kept 8 bases outside the gene matches. CDR3 region: CASSGIAGEETDTQYF. CDR3 bases: TGTGCCAGCAGTGGGATAGCGGGAGAGGAGACAGATACGCAGTATTTT.